The rows below give T cell receptor beta chains drawn from one sample of a study of beta chain features in type 1 diabetes. Profiling relied on immunoSEQ multiplex PCR, and the TCRdb table lists in-frame clones only, not all of them. The table has 680,000 or so clones, 15% to 17% seen once. Source material: naive CD4+ T cells from blood. The source of these receptors is a man aged 18-30 years in good health. Each CDR3 is given with its conserved first and last residue. A D gene is named only where the DNA matches it firmly. Clone size is stated in some rows and not others, as once, few, many or a class when expanded.

j_call d_call v_call clone_size cdr3_nt cdr3_aa
TRBJ2-3 . TRBV29-1 few TGCAGCGTTACAAAATCTAGCACAGATACGCAGTATTTT CSVTKSSTDTQYF
TRBJ2-5 . TRBV15 . TGTGCCACCAGCAGAGCAGGGGCGGAAGAGACCCAGTACTTC CATSRAGAEETQYF
TRBJ1-2 . TRBV18 few TGTGCCAGCTCAAAAATACAGGGATCCAACGGCTACACCTTC CASSKIQGSNGYTF
TRBJ2-3 . TRBV28 few TGTGCCAGCGGACTGGACAGGAGGGGCACAGATACGCAGTATTTT CASGLDRRGTDTQYF
TRBJ2-1 TRBD1 TRBV19 . TGTGCCAGTACCGGGGGACAGGGGGTGGGTGAGCAGTTCTTC CASTGGQGVGEQFF
TRBJ2-7 TRBD1 TRBV7-9 few TGTGCCAGCAGCCACGGGCTCACCGGGACAGCCGACAACGAGCAGTACTTC CASSHGLTGTADNEQYF
TRBJ2-7 TRBD1 TRBV2 . TGTGCCAGCAGTGAAGCGTTACAGGGGAAGGAGCAGTACTTC CASSEALQGKEQYF
TRBJ1-5 . TRBV28 . TGTGCCAGCAGTCAAGAACAGCCCCAGCATTTT CASSQEQPQHF
TRBJ2-3 . TRBV5-4 . TGTGCCAGCAGCTTGCCGGGCCTCACTAGCACAGATACGCAGTATTTT CASSLPGLTSTDTQYF
TRBJ2-1 . TRBV29-1 few TGCAGCGTTGAAAGGGGATTCGGTGAGCAGTTCTTC CSVERGFGEQFF
TRBJ1-5 TRBD1 TRBV30 . TGTGCCTGGAGGATAGGGGGCCTGAGTCAGCCCCAGCATTTT CAWRIGGLSQPQHF
TRBJ2-4 . TRBV7-9 . TGTGCCAGCAGCTTGGGGCAGGCTAGGGCCAAAAACATTCAGTACTTC CASSLGQARAKNIQYF
TRBJ1-1 . TRBV29-1 few TGCAGCGTACAAGGACGGCTGCACACTGAAGCTTTCTTT CSVQGRLHTEAFF
TRBJ2-5 . TRBV4-1 few TGCGCCAGCAGCCAAGTTGTCGGGCGGGAGACCCAGTACTTC CASSQVVGRETQYF
TRBJ2-3 TRBD1 TRBV25-1 few TGTGCCAGCAGCCTGACAGGGGGGCCAGATACGCAGTATTTT CASSLTGGPDTQYF
TRBJ1-2 TRBD1 TRBV28 few TGTGCCAGCGGCCAAGTCGGACAGGAGTCTAACTATGGCTACACCTTC CASGQVGQESNYGYTF
TRBJ2-7 TRBD1 TRBV10-3 . TGTGCCATCAGTTTAAAGGGACAGGGGGCCTACGAGCAGTACTTC CAISLKGQGAYEQYF
TRBJ2-3 TRBD1 TRBV14 . TGTGCCAGCAGCCACAAGACAGGGGGACTTACAGATACGCAGTATTTT CASSHKTGGLTDTQYF
TRBJ1-2 TRBD1 TRBV25-1 . TGTGCCAGCAGTGTCCAGGGACAGGGGTCGGGCTACACCTTC CASSVQGQGSGYTF
TRBJ2-6 . TRBV2 . TGTGCCAGCAGTGAAGGGTCTGCGAGGGCCAACGTCCTGACTTTC CASSEGSARANVLTF
TRBJ2-3 . TRBV5-1 few TGCGCCAGCAGCTATGCCCCCGAGCTCACAGATACGCAGTATTTT CASSYAPELTDTQYF
TRBJ1-6 . TRBV5-1 . TGCGCCAGCAGCGTCAAACAGGATTCACCCCTCCACTTT CASSVKQDSPLHF
TRBJ1-5 . TRBV7-2 once TGTGCCAGCAGCCCCGTTCGTAGCAATCAGCCCCAGCATTTT CASSPVRSNQPQHF
TRBJ1-4 . TRBV5-1 few TGCGCCAGCAGCGAGCCCAGGGAGTTTAATGAAAAACTGTTTTTT CASSEPREFNEKLFF
TRBJ1-1 TRBD1 TRBV6-5 few TGTGCCAGCAGCTGGGACAGGATGGGGACTGAAGCTTTCTTT CASSWDRMGTEAFF